These 15 T cell receptor beta chains came from one sample sequenced in a study of T cells in Graves' hyperthyroidism and ophthalmopathy. Researchers amplified the TCR beta CDR3 regions from RNA transcripts. An initial round of RT-PCR targeting the TCR CDR3 relied on the HTBI primer set. TCRdb used MiXCR to reprocess the multiplex PCR reads, holding one entry per CDR3 protein. The table lists hundreds of thousands of distinct CDR3 sequences, 35% to 45% of them singletons. Material for sequencing was blood. The receptors here all came from a man aged 18 to 30 with Graves' hyperthyroidism.

The chain carries TRBV7-8 and TRBJ2-5; tentative D call: TRBD1 (5 bases). Between the trimmed V and J ends, which lost 1 base and 7 bases, there was a span of 7 bases. The CDR3 loop spans 12 amino acids. Germline loops: CDR1 SGHVS, CDR2 FQNEAQ. CDR3: CASSLEGVTQYF. CDR3 nucleotide sequence: TGTGCCAGCAGCTTAGAAGGGGTGACCCAGTACTTC.

This clonotype was counted many times. The chain has TRBV2 and TRBJ2-7; D is unclear. CDR1 is SNHLY and CDR2 is FYNNEI in the germline V gene. The CDR3 covers 11 residues. V gave up 4 bases and J gave up 3 bases, with 4 bases separating them. The CDR3 sequence: CASSGDYEQYF. The CDR3 DNA follows: TGTGCCAGCAGTGGAGACTACGAGCAGTACTTC.

The chain is built from TRBV20-1 and TRBJ2-5, with D possibly being TRBD2 (6 bases). The CDR3 consists of 14 residues. The germline V gene has CDR1 DFQATT and CDR2 SNEGSKA (reference sequence). Between the trimmed V and J ends, which lost 5 bases and 5 bases, there was a span of 18 bases. The DNA for the CDR3 is TGCAGTGCTCCTCCCCCCAGCGGGTGGGAGACCCAGTACTTC. Amino acid sequence: CSAPPPSGWETQYF.

In regard to this clonotype: A much larger clone is a single base away; this may be a read error. The chain uses TRBV9 and TRBJ2-6; no definite D call. The CDR3 contains 15 residues. Germline V gives CDR1 SGDLS, CDR2 YYNGEE. The ends were cut back, 0 bases at V and 3 bases at J, with 7 bases in the middle. In DNA form, the CDR3 reads TGTGCCAGCAGCGTAGATTGGGGTGGGGCCAACGTCCTGACTTTC. Its translation is CASSVDWGGANVLTF.

This chain connects TRBV29-1 to TRBJ1-3, with no clear D. This CDR3 has 14 amino acids. Germline CDR1 SQVTM, CDR2 ANQGSEA. With 8 bases removed from V and 4 bases from J, the gap between germline ends came to 18 bases. This chain's CDR3 is CSSLGGITGNTIYF. The CDR3 coding sequence is TGCAGCTCTCTGGGTGGGATTACAGGAAACACCATATATTTT.

The sample holds many counts of this clonotype. The J gene is TRBJ2-5, the V gene TRBV10-1; TRBD2 matches at 8 bases. Unmatched junction bases numbered 2, after V lost 2 bases and J lost 0 bases. The CDR3 length is 15 residues. Germline loops: CDR1 WNHNN, CDR2 SYGVQD (reference sequence). DNA of the CDR3: TGCGCCAGCAGTGAGGGACTAGCCTACCAAGAGACCCAGTACTTC. Protein sequence: CASSEGLAYQETQYF.

This clonotype was counted ten times or more. This rearrangement joins TRBV7-9 to TRBJ1-1; TRBD1 might be the D (6 bases). CDR1 is SEHNR and CDR2 is FQNEAQ in the germline V gene (reference sequence). The CDR3 sequence is 15 residues long. V shed 9 bases and J shed 5 bases, with 22 bases lying between them. The chain's CDR3 is CASRTTGTSVTEAFF. DNA for the CDR3: TGTGCCAGTCGGACTACAGGGACGTCGGTGACTGAAGCTTTCTTT.

This clonotype was seen a few times. The chain has TRBV7-8 and TRBJ2-7, with a weak D call TRBD2 (5 bases). The germline CDR1 and CDR2 sequences are SGHVS and FQNEAQ. This CDR3 region has 14 residues. V gave up 2 bases and J gave up 5 bases, with 13 bases separating them. CDR3 bases: TGTGCCAGCAGCTTAAACGGAGGCTTCGACGAGCAGTACTTC. It translates to CASSLNGGFDEQYF.

Ten or more counts support this clonotype. The chain uses TRBV6-6 and TRBJ1-5; D gene ambiguous. Trimming removed 8 bases from V and 1 base from J, with 9 bases in between. The CDR3 spans 13 residues. Germline CDR1 reads MNHNY; CDR2 reads SVGAGI (reference sequence). The CDR3 sequence: CASVTGSNQPQHF. The CDR3 coding sequence is TGTGCCAGCGTGACGGGAAGCAATCAGCCCCAGCATTTT.

This clonotype was picked up a small number of times. The chain has TRBV4-1 and TRBJ2-7; D possibly corresponds to TRBD1 (6 bases). Deletions cut 5 bases from V and 5 bases from J, with 13 bases between. This CDR3 comprises 13 residues. Germline V lookup: CDR1 MGHRA, CDR2 YSYEKL. The CDR3 bases are TGCGCCAGCAGCGGACAGATAGGGGACGAGCAGTACTTC. Its translation: CASSGQIGDEQYF.

This clonotype was observed a handful of times. The chain couples TRBV19 to TRBJ1-2; 7 bases are a match to TRBD1. The CDR3 spans 18 residues. Trimming removed 2 bases from V and 4 bases from J; junction bases left unmatched: 16. Germline CDR1 LNHDA, CDR2 SQIVND (reference sequence). The CDR3, as DNA: TGTGCCAGTAGTATATCCGAAGGGACAGCCATTGGACCCTATGGCTACACCTTC. Protein: CASSISEGTAIGPYGYTF.

In this sample, this clonotype turned up a few times. The chain employs TRBV2 and TRBJ1-5; D call uncertain. The CDR3 has 17 residues. Trimming removed 4 bases from V and 3 bases from J, with 19 bases in between. Looked up from germline, CDR1 is SNHLY and CDR2 is FYNNEI. CDR3 residues: CASSGPQAKRFNQPQHF. The CDR3 DNA reads as TGTGCCAGCAGTGGGCCTCAAGCCAAGCGATTCAATCAGCCCCAGCATTTT.

To note about this clonotype: This may stem from a read error, because a much larger clone lies one nucleotide away. J is TRBJ2-7 and V is TRBV7-6; D perhaps matches TRBD2 (6 bases). The CDR3 runs to 14 residues. CDR1 and CDR2 from the germline V gene are SGHVS and FNYEAQ. The CDR3 loop is CASSLGGEPYDQYF. As DNA, the CDR3 is TGTGCCAGCAGCTTAGGGGGGGAGCCCTACGATCAGTACTTC.

J is TRBJ2-7 and V is TRBV5-1, with D tentatively TRBD2 (6 bases). Germline V gives CDR1 SGHRS, CDR2 YFSETQ. V lost 3 bases to trimming and J lost 0 bases, with 13 bases between them. The CDR3 length is 15 residues. The chain's CDR3 is CASSSRDGSSYEQYF. The CDR3 DNA reads TGCGCCAGCAGCTCCCGGGACGGGAGCTCCTACGAGCAGTACTTC.

The genes are TRBV5-1 and TRBJ2-2; 8 nucleotides match TRBD1. Germline V gene lookup returns CDR1 SGHRS and CDR2 YFSETQ. CDR3 length equals 16 residues. Unmatched junction bases numbered 6, after V lost 0 bases and J lost 5 bases. The CDR3 nucleotides read TGCGCCAGCAGCTTGGCATCGGACAGGGCTACCGGGGAGCTGTTTTTT. As protein: CASSLASDRATGELFF.